This T cell receptor beta chain was recorded in a study of blood T cell repertoires in COVID-19. In the study overall: PBMCs, B-cell-depleted T cells, or T cells were the source of the cDNA or gDNA that made up the material.

Data came from immunoSEQ multiplex PCR; TCRdb stores just in-frame clones and leaves some out. The data contain 250,000 to 350,000 clones, about nine tenths of them singletons. CDR1 SGHTA and CDR2 FQGTGA come from the germline V gene. There are 16 residues in the CDR3. Trimming removed 5 bases from V and 1 base from J, with 15 bases in between. This chain joins TRBV7-3 and TRBJ1-5; D gene ambiguous. The sequence was obtained from a woman in her fifties or sixties with acute or convalescent COVID-19. The sample consisted of peripheral blood. The CDR3 DNA reads as TGTGCCAGCAGCCCAACTCTAGTTACGAGCAATCAGCCCCAGCATTTT. Translating it yields CASSPTLVTSNQPQHF. The entire variable domain, with the rest obtained from reference TRBV7-3 and TRBJ1-5, is as follows: GAGVSQTPSNKVTEKGKYVELRCDPISGHTALYWYRQSLGQGPEFLIYFQGTGAADDSGLPNDRFFAVRPEGSVSTLKIQRTERGDSAVYLCASSPTLVTSNQPQHFGDGTRLSIL.